Shown below are 29 T cell receptor beta chains from a single sample sequenced in a study of T cell responses to AZD1222 COVID-19 vaccine. Clones were sequenced by immunoSEQ multiplex PCR, and TCRdb holds only the in-frame ones, with some missing. The table includes 65,000 to 85,000 clones, approximately 85% detected once. The specimen was peripheral blood, collected on day 0 of AZD1222 vaccination. The receptors stem from an adult in good health.

V gene TRBV5-1 combines with J gene TRBJ2-2, with a possible D match to TRBD2 (5 bases). The V end was cut by 4 bases, the J end by 3 bases, with 13 bases between. The CDR3 spans 15 residues. Germline loops: CDR1 SGHRS, CDR2 YFSETQ. The CDR3 DNA reads as TGCGCCAGCAGCCCCAGCGGAGTGGACACCGGGGAGCTGTTTTTT. Translation: CASSPSGVDTGELFF.

The chain joins TRBV4-3 to TRBJ1-1; D is undetermined. This CDR3 is 11 amino acids long. CDR1 LGHNA and CDR2 YSLEER come from the germline V gene. The ends were cut back, 6 bases at V and 1 base at J, with 3 bases in the middle. The CDR3 is CASRRNTEAFF. As DNA, the CDR3 is TGCGCCAGCAGAAGGAACACTGAAGCTTTCTTT.

This rearrangement joins TRBV5-1 to TRBJ2-3, with D possibly matching TRBD1 (6 bases). V dropped 0 bases and J dropped 5 bases, with 7 bases sitting between them. This CDR3 is 13 amino acids long. Germline assignment: CDR1 SGHRS and CDR2 YFSETQ. The CDR3 DNA reads as TGCGCCAGCAGCTTGGGGGGACAAGATACGCAGTATTTT. This sequence encodes CASSLGGQDTQYF.

On this clone itself: Compared with germline, one end of the junction differs, possibly owing to a read error. The chain carries TRBV7-7 and TRBJ2-3, with D perhaps matching TRBD2 (5 bases). From germline, CDR1 is SSHAT and CDR2 FNYEAQ (reference sequence). The CDR3 runs 15 residues. The CDR3 DNA is TGTGCTAGCAGCTTATCTAGCTCCAGCACAGATACGCAGTATTTT. This encodes CASSLSSSSTDTQYF.

The rearrangement uses TRBV29-1 and TRBJ1-2, with 8 bases aligning to TRBD1. V was pared by 1 base and J by 7 bases, with 5 bases of the junction left unmatched. This CDR3 has 13 amino acids. CDR1 and CDR2 from the germline V gene are SQVTM and ANQGSEA. CDR3 in amino acids: CSVEGRGRGGYTF. The CDR3 nucleotides read TGCAGCGTTGAAGGCAGGGGGCGCGGTGGCTACACCTTC. Looking up the rest from reference TRBV29-1 and TRBJ1-2 gives the full variable domain: SAVISQKPSRDICQRGTSLTIQCQVDSQVTMMFWYRQQPGQSLTLIATANQGSEATYESGFVIDKFPISRPNLTFSTLTVSNMSPEDSSIYLCSVEGRGRGGYTFGSGTRLTVV.

For the CDR3, the DNA is TGTGCCAGCAGCAAAGCTTGTATCGCTCGGACAGGGGAAGAGACCCAGTACTTC. Translating gives CASSKACIARTGEETQYF. The V gene is TRBV21-1, the J gene TRBJ2-5; TRBD1, the D gene given by the table, was not confirmed from the DNA. TRBV21-1 is tagged as a pseudogene. This CDR3 comprises 18 residues.

This chain uses TRBV7-8 with TRBJ1-5, with D perhaps matching TRBD1 (6 bases). Germline CDR1 SGHVS, CDR2 FQNEAQ. The CDR3 is made up of 12 amino acids. The V end lost 5 bases, the J end lost 4 bases, and 6 bases lay between the germline ends. The CDR3 coding sequence is TGTGCCAGCAGCCAGGGGAATCAGCCCCAGCATTTT. Its translation: CASSQGNQPQHF.

This rearrangement joins TRBV13 to TRBJ1-3, with 12 bases aligning to TRBD1. V was pared by 2 bases and J by 6 bases, with 2 bases of the junction left unmatched. Germline loops: CDR1 PRHDT, CDR2 FYEKMQ (reference sequence). This CDR3 region has 15 residues. The CDR3 DNA sequence: TGTGCCAGCAGCTTACTGGGACAGGGGGCAAACACCATATATTTT. Protein sequence: CASSLLGQGANTIYF.

The chain uses TRBV19 and TRBJ2-3; D might be TRBD1 (7 bases). Germline V gene sequence: CDR1 LNHDA, CDR2 SQIVND (reference sequence). V shed 8 bases and J shed 2 bases, with 17 bases lying between them. The CDR3 has 15 residues. Here the CDR3 reads CASRRGGGHTDTQYF. As DNA, the CDR3 is TGTGCCAGTCGCCGAGGAGGGGGCCACACAGATACGCAGTATTTT.

This clone has only one observation. The junction differs from germline at one of its ends, possibly a read error. The genes are TRBV6-1 and TRBJ2-1; 9 nucleotides match TRBD1. The CDR3 is made up of 16 amino acids. Looked up from germline, CDR1 is MNHNS and CDR2 is SASEGT. This CDR3 is CASSATGGSSYDEQFF. The DNA for the CDR3 is TGTGCCAGCAGTGCGACAGGGGGTAGTTCCTACGATGAGCAGTTCTTC.

This clone was detected once. The genes are TRBV28 and TRBJ2-2; 7 bases fit TRBD1. Trimming took 6 bases from V and 13 from J; bases not matched to a gene: 5. The length of the CDR3 is 11 residues. Germline V gene lookup returns CDR1 MDHEN and CDR2 SYDVKM. In DNA form, the CDR3 reads TGTGCCAGCAGCGAGAACAGGGGGCTGTTTTTT. It encodes CASSENRGLFF.

This clone was counted a single time. CDR3: CASSLGRRIYGYTF. CDR3 bases: TGTGCCAGCAGTTTAGGACGCCGGATCTATGGCTACACCTTC. The gene calls are TRBV28 and TRBJ1-2; D not resolved. CDR3 length: 14 amino acids. V gave up 2 bases and J gave up 4 bases, with 11 bases separating them. Per the germline V gene, CDR1 is MDHEN and CDR2 is SYDVKM.

The rearrangement joins TRBV11-1 to TRBJ2-5; D may correspond to TRBD1 or TRBD2 (6 bases each). Germline-derived CDR1 and CDR2 are SGHAT and FQDESV (reference sequence). Trimming pared 5 bases from V and 5 bases from J, leaving 12 bases between. The CDR3 totals 13 residues. CDR3 region: CASSPGAQETQYF. Here the CDR3 DNA reads TGTGCCAGCAGCCCGGGGGCGCAGGAGACCCAGTACTTC.

The chain carries TRBV15 and TRBJ1-1; unclear D gene. Trimming cost V 0 bases and J 5 bases, with 10 bases left between them. The germline CDR1 and CDR2 sequences are LNHNV and YYDKDF (reference sequence). CDR3 length: 14 amino acids. CDR3 sequence: CATSRDAVFTEAFF. CDR3 nucleotides: TGTGCCACCAGCAGAGATGCCGTCTTTACTGAAGCTTTCTTT.

J is TRBJ2-5 and V is TRBV24-1; D is ambiguous. Germline CDR1 is KGHDR and CDR2 is SFDVKD. The CDR3 sequence is 11 residues long. With 5 bases removed from V and 10 bases from J, the gap between germline ends came to 10 bases. The CDR3 nucleotides are TGTGCCACCAGTGTAAATGCAGTCCAGTACTTC. Translating it yields CATSVNAVQYF.

The V and J genes are TRBV6-1 and TRBJ1-1; no clear D. Deletions cut 1 base from V and 1 base from J, with 7 bases between. The CDR3 loop spans 14 amino acids. Germline V gives CDR1 MNHNS, CDR2 SASEGT. The CDR3 spells CASSEGQPNTEAFF. In DNA form, the CDR3 reads TGTGCCAGCAGTGAAGGGCAGCCGAACACTGAAGCTTTCTTT.

In the case of this clone: In the same sample, other DNA sequences code for this CDR3. The chain couples TRBV29-1 to TRBJ2-5; D uncertain. Germline assignment: CDR1 SQVTM and CDR2 ANQGSEA. Trimming took 4 bases from V and 1 from J, leaving 1 base between them. The CDR3 covers 10 residues. The CDR3 sequence: CSVGQETQYF. Here the CDR3 DNA reads TGCAGCGTTGGCCAAGAGACCCAGTACTTC.

This chain joins TRBV19 and TRBJ1-4; D remains unclear. Germline V gene lookup returns CDR1 LNHDA and CDR2 SQIVND (reference sequence). The CDR3 is 16 residues long. V lost 6 bases and J lost 3, with 17 bases in between. The CDR3 DNA is TGTGCCAGTAGCCCGTATGCCGCAGCAGCTAATGAAAAACTGTTTTTT. It encodes CASSPYAAAANEKLFF.

The CDR3 sequence is CATSEGTYGYTF. CDR3 DNA sequence: TGTGCCACCAGTGAGGGGACGTATGGCTACACCTTC. This sequence joins TRBV24-1 and TRBJ1-2; a weak D match, TRBD1 (5 bases). This CDR3 spans 12 amino acids. Trimming took 4 bases from V and 5 from J, leaving 7 bases between them. CDR1 and CDR2 from the germline V gene are KGHDR and SFDVKD.

The rearrangement uses TRBV18 and TRBJ2-7; D possibly uses TRBD1 or TRBD2 (5 bases each). The CDR3 extends over 13 amino acids. Trimming shortened V by 8 bases and J by 6 bases, and 17 bases separated the two germline ends. The germline V gene has CDR1 KGHSH and CDR2 LQKENI. Here the CDR3 DNA reads TGTGCCAGCACGAGGGACCCCAAAAGCGAGCAGTACTTC. The encoded protein is CASTRDPKSEQYF.

This chain links TRBV19 with TRBJ1-2; D is uncertain. Germline V gives CDR1 LNHDA, CDR2 SQIVND (reference sequence). V lost 5 bases and J 7 bases, leaving 23 bases between the germline ends. The CDR3 has 16 residues. The CDR3 coding sequence is TGTGCCAGTAGTCCGATCATGTCAGACCAGCGCCCTGGCTACACCTTC. Protein product: CASSPIMSDQRPGYTF.

This chain connects TRBV5-4 to TRBJ2-5; D not certain. The CDR3 extends over 15 amino acids. From germline, CDR1 is SGHNT and CDR2 YYREEE (reference sequence). The ends were cut back, 3 bases at V and 1 base at J, with 13 bases in the middle. CDR3 nucleotide sequence: TGTGCCAGCAGCTCCCGCCGGGTGGGCCAAGAGACCCAGTACTTC. Its protein is CASSSRRVGQETQYF.

The gene calls are TRBV19 and TRBJ1-1; D is unresolved. The CDR3 has 16 residues. The V gene's germline CDR1 is LNHDA and CDR2 SQIVND (reference sequence). Trimming cost V 3 bases and J 1 base, with 15 bases left between them. In DNA, the CDR3 is TGTGCCAGTAGTATTGGCCGGGTTCAATGGAACACTGAAGCTTTCTTT. Its protein product is CASSIGRVQWNTEAFF.

This chain connects TRBV5-1 to TRBJ2-5; D remains unclear. Germline values: CDR1 SGHRS, CDR2 YFSETQ. The CDR3 extends over 13 amino acids. V gave up 1 base and J gave up 2 bases, with 6 bases separating them. CDR3 bases: TGCGCCAGCAGCTTGTCCATTCAAGAGACCCAGTACTTC. Its protein is CASSLSIQETQYF.

This clone was seen more than once but under ten times. V and J are TRBV30 and TRBJ1-2; maybe TRBD1 (5 bases). V lost 5 bases and J 5 bases, leaving 15 bases between the germline ends. Germline CDR1 and CDR2: GTSNPN and SVGIG (reference sequence). The CDR3 length is 13 residues. CDR3 sequence: CAWGDGRGYGYTF. CDR3 coding DNA: TGTGCCTGGGGGGACGGGAGAGGGTATGGCTACACCTTC. Full variable domain (rest looked up from reference TRBV30 and TRBJ1-2): SQTIHQWPATLVQPVGSPLSLECTVEGTSNPNLYWYRQAAGRGLQLLFYSVGIGQISSEVPQNLSASRPQDRQFILSSKKLLLSDSGFYLCAWGDGRGYGYTFGSGTRLTVV.

The chain couples TRBV3-1 (or the pseudogene TRBV3-2) to TRBJ2-7; either TRBD1 or TRBD2 may supply D (5 bases each). Germline V lookup: CDR1 LGHDT, CDR2 YNNKEL (reference sequence). Trimming stripped 0 bases from V and 2 bases from J, with 17 bases between. The CDR3 is made up of 17 amino acids. The CDR3 DNA follows: TGTGCCAGCAGCCAAGAACATGGGGACCAAAAGACCTACGAGCAGTACTTC. This sequence encodes CASSQEHGDQKTYEQYF.

The genes are TRBV7-2 and TRBJ1-6, with D unclear. The V gene lost 1 base and the J gene lost 3 bases, with 4 bases spanning the gap. Germline-derived CDR1 and CDR2 are SGHTA and FQGNSA. CDR3 length: 14 amino acids. CDR3 coding DNA: TGTGCCAGCAGCTTAGAGGGCTATAATTCACCCCTCCACTTT. Protein product: CASSLEGYNSPLHF.

The chain links TRBV6-4 to TRBJ1-2; no clear D gene. The CDR3 covers 16 residues. Germline lookup yields CDR1 MRHNA and CDR2 SNTAGT. The V and J ends lost 0 bases and 8 bases respectively, with 19 bases between them. DNA of the CDR3: TGTGCCAGCAGTGACTCGAGTTTTCCGGGAAGGGAAGGCTACACCTTC. Residues: CASSDSSFPGREGYTF.

The V call is TRBV19, the J call TRBJ2-1, with TRBD1 identical over 9 bases. This CDR3 has 14 amino acids. V was clipped by 5 bases and J by 2 bases; unmatched bases: 1. Germline V gives CDR1 LNHDA, CDR2 SQIVND (reference sequence). As DNA, the CDR3 is TGTGCCAGTAGTGGACAGGGGACCTACAATGAGCAGTTCTTC. This sequence encodes CASSGQGTYNEQFF. The full variable domain, with the rest looked up from reference TRBV19 and TRBJ2-1, is DGGITQSPKYLFRKEGQNVTLSCEQNLNHDAMYWYRQDPGQGLRLIYYSQIVNDFQKGDIAEGYSVSREKKESFPLTVTSAQKNPTAFYLCASSGQGTYNEQFFGPGTRLTVL.